This T cell receptor (beta chain) was retrieved from a study of T-cell memory formation after mild COVID-19. Study-wide context: Clusters of TCRs were largely donor specific.

The length of the CDR3 is 14 residues. In germline, CDR1 is SEHNR, CDR2 FQNEAQ (reference sequence). V lost 5 bases and J 8 bases, leaving 15 bases between the germline ends. TCRdb recomputed calls from the 5' RACE reads with MiXCR, one row per CDR3 protein. This table holds 210,000 or so distinct CDR3 sequences, approximately 20% found once. Study-wide results and limits: Clones contracting across day 15 to 85 had a balanced CD4/CD8 profile; later expanding clones leaned CD4+.

On this clonotype: Its antigen is unknown.

The chain joins TRBV7-9 to TRBJ1-4; D ambiguous. Sequenced material: PBMCs or a T cell subset sorted from them (not recorded which). This receptor was obtained from an adult woman who had mild COVID-19 (a few samples of this study predate the infection). Cell type and time point are not known. CDR3 residues: CASSDSAGEEKLFF. DNA for the CDR3: TGTGCCAGCAGCGACTCGGCCGGGGAAGAAAAACTGTTTTTT.